The source of this TCR beta chain is a study of blood T cell repertoires in COVID-19. Study overall: Italy, Spain and the United States were the sources of the convalescent and acute COVID-19 samples. PBMCs, B-cell-depleted T cells, or T cells were the source of the cDNA or gDNA that made up the material.

Enrolled during active infection, Seattle patients were then followed longitudinally. This CDR3 is 16 amino acids long. J was trimmed by 2 bases and V by 2 bases; bases with no gene match: 2. Germline values: CDR1 MNHEY, CDR2 SMNVEV (reference sequence). In the study's own analysis: The authors estimated nucleated cell counts from reference gene primer amplification. The repertoire was sequenced with immunoSEQ multiplex PCR; TCRdb's copy has only in-frame clones and lacks some. V, J and clone size are taken as reported in that table, and D and trimming were inferred from the DNA itself. This sample yields fewer than 200,000 clones, of which around 86% are seen a single time; roughly 7.5% belongs to the top ten.

The rearrangement joins TRBV27 to TRBJ2-7, with TRBD2 identical over 14 bases. Sequenced material: peripheral blood. This receptor was taken from a woman in her seventies with COVID-19, enrolled during active disease. The CDR3 sequence: CASSLTGLAGAYEQYF. CDR3 coding DNA: TGTGCCAGCAGTTTAACGGGACTAGCGGGAGCCTACGAGCAGTACTTC.